This T cell receptor (beta chain) derives from a study of T-cell reconstitution after alpha-beta-depleted transplantation in children listed by TCRdb under 2016. With regard to the full study: Using TCR repertoire profiling, the study followed T-cell immune reconstitution in a quantitative way in children after TCRalphabeta/CD19-depleted allogeneic hematopoietic cell transplantation.

Findings and caveats that apply to the study as a whole: Over the following months the frequencies of hyperexpanded clones went down, and after one year T-cell counts and TCRbeta diversity were mostly credited to newly produced T cells. Apparently early alphabetaT-cell count recovery about two months after transplant reportedly relied on only several hundred rapidly expanded clones derived from non-depleted graft cells. In some patients, the high TCRbeta diversity seen at day 60 was put down to recipient T cells and intrathymic progenitors that had survived conditioning.

From the germline V gene, CDR1 is SGHTA and CDR2 is FQGNSA. V gives up 2 bases and J gives up 1 base, and the segment between their germline ends measures 11 bases. Measured from the cysteine to the phenylalanine, the CDR3 is 15 residues long. Of all the DNA, just the CDR3 is kept, 45 bases in frame from base 1. This clonotype has only a few counts. What antigen it recognizes has not been identified. Base qualities are not at hand, and no much larger clone is one base apart. Receptors were amplified or captured by PCR. The run used an Illumina HiSeq 2500. Molecular barcoding was employed in the preparation of TCR libraries, with unique molecular identifiers being used to normalize TCRbeta repertoire quantification. TCRdb reran the public reads through fastp at Q25 and MiXCR, keeping productive beta chains. Every CDR3 protein is listed once, alongside the most common genes and DNA of its rows. For this sample the table gives approximately 1,000,000 distinct CDR3 sequences, of which about 31% were detected only once. The ten biggest clones cover about 28% of the sample.

The label giving this sample's treatment or condition can be read as: allogeneic hematopoietic cell transplantation with graft depleted of TCRalphabeta T cells and CD19 B cells. Transplant recipients were children who received TCRalphabeta/CD19-depleted allogeneic hematopoietic cell grafts. This receptor was identified in a boy under three years old who had a stem cell transplant for SCID, so the T cells may come from the graft donor. Recombination linked TRBV7-2 to TRBJ2-5; the D assignment is uncertain and may be TRBD1 or TRBD2, with 6 bases supporting each. The sequenced sample was PBMCs, mostly from graft donor cells, obtained 360 days after TCRalphabeta/CD19-depleted stem cell transplant. The sequenced DNA: TGTGCCAGCAGCTTATATCGGGGGCCCCAAGAGACCCAGTACTTC. This is translated as CASSLYRGPQETQYF.